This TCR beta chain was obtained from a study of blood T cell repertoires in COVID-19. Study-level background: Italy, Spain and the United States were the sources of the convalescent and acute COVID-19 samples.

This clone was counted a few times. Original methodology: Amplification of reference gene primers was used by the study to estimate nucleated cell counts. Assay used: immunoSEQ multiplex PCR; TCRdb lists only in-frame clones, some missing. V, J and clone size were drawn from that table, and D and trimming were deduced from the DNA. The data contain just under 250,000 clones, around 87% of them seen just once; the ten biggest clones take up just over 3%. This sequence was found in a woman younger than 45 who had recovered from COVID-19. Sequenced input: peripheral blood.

The CDR3 nucleotides are TGTGCCAGCAGCTTAAAGACTAGCGGGGGGGCCGGAGATACGCAGTATTTT. Translating gives CASSLKTSGGAGDTQYF. The V gene is TRBV5-6, the J gene TRBJ2-3; TRBD2 agrees at 14 bases. Trimming removed 2 bases from V and 5 bases from J; junction bases left unmatched: 7. This CDR3 has 17 amino acids. From germline, CDR1 is SGHDT and CDR2 YYEEEE.